Following are 14 T cell receptor beta chains from one sample sequenced in a study of beta chain bispecific antibodies for T cell cancers. General study results and limits: Anti-TRBV12 exposure, compared with anti-CD19, reduced the TRBV12-3 proportion of TRBV signal by 98.9%. Most targeted TRBV signal came from the leukemia cell line cells, not normal T cells.

Each CDR3 protein is one row after TCRdb ran MiXCR on the 5' RACE reads. The table has 20,000 to 25,000 distinct CDR3 sequences, approximately 2.2% seen once; the top ten hold 5.2%. Blood mononuclear cells were expanded for 3 days using either OKT3 anti-CD3 antibody or CD3/CD28 beads. Their antigens remain unidentified. The sequencing here drew on healthy donor T cells cultured with leukemia cells, taken from a culture containing a bispecific antibody targeting TCR Vbeta12. These receptors all come from a human donor in good health. Some clones in this sample may be carry-over from other donors' samples.

This clonotype was picked up a small number of times. The rearrangement links TRBV4-2 to TRBJ1-4; 10 bases map to TRBD1. Unmatched junction bases numbered 0, after V lost 5 bases and J lost 6 bases. Per the germline V gene, CDR1 is LGHNA and CDR2 is YNFKEQ. The CDR3 contains 13 residues. CDR3 DNA sequence: TGTGCCAGCAGCGGGACAGGGGATGAAAAACTGTTTTTT. Amino acid sequence: CASSGTGDEKLFF.

This clonotype is medium-sized. This chain connects TRBV4-2 to TRBJ1-4, with TRBD1 identical over 8 bases. The CDR3 covers 14 residues. The trim removed 4 bases at V and 7 bases at J, leaving 5 bases unmatched. Germline loops: CDR1 LGHNA, CDR2 YNFKEQ. CDR3 residues: CASSPGQESEKLFF. The CDR3 DNA reads TGTGCCAGCAGCCCGGGACAGGAGTCTGAAAAACTGTTTTTT.

This clonotype was counted ten times or more. V and J are TRBV7-2 and TRBJ1-2, with D uncertain. V dropped 1 base and J dropped 7 bases, with 4 bases sitting between them. Germline V gene lookup returns CDR1 SGHTA and CDR2 FQGNSA. This CDR3 region has 11 residues. CDR3 sequence: CASSLGGGYTF. CDR3 bases: TGTGCCAGCAGCTTAGGTGGTGGCTACACCTTC. The full variable domain, in which reference TRBV7-2 and TRBJ1-2 provide the parts outside the CDR3, is GAGVSQSPSNKVTEKGKDVELRCDPISGHTALYWYRQSLGQGLEFLIYFQGNSAPDKSGLPSDRFSAERTGGSVSTLTIQRTQQEDSAVYLCASSLGGGYTFGSGTRLTVV.

This clonotype was found many times. The genes are TRBV13 and TRBJ1-1; possible D gene TRBD1, 5 bases. The CDR3 loop spans 16 amino acids. Trimming removed 0 bases from V and 1 base from J, with 12 bases in between. Germline V CDR1 and CDR2: PRHDT, FYEKMQ (reference sequence). The CDR3 protein is CASSLGPGDPNTEAFF. CDR3 nucleotides: TGTGCCAGCAGCTTAGGTCCGGGGGACCCGAACACTGAAGCTTTCTTT.

This clonotype was counted many times. The V gene is TRBV6-4, the J gene TRBJ1-1; D is unresolved. Trimming cost V 8 bases and J 4 bases, with 14 bases left between them. From germline, CDR1 is MRHNA and CDR2 SNTAGT. This CDR3 contains 13 residues. As DNA, the CDR3 is TGTGCCAGCGGGGAACAACCGGGCACTGAAGCTTTCTTT. This encodes CASGEQPGTEAFF.

This clonotype was counted ten times or more. The rearrangement uses TRBV7-9 and TRBJ2-3; D is perhaps TRBD2 (5 bases). Germline V gene data show CDR1 as SEHNR and CDR2 as FQNEAQ (reference sequence). Trimming stripped 4 bases from V and 5 bases from J, with 10 bases between. The CDR3 is 13 residues long. The CDR3 reads CASSSPEGDTQYF. CDR3 nucleotides: TGTGCCAGCAGCTCCCCCGAGGGAGATACGCAGTATTTT.

This clonotype was picked up many times. The chain joins TRBV13 to TRBJ2-2; D not resolved. V dropped 3 bases and J dropped 4 bases, with 9 bases sitting between them. The CDR3 totals 14 residues. Germline lookup yields CDR1 PRHDT and CDR2 FYEKMQ (reference sequence). CDR3 region: CASSFRGSTGELFF. The CDR3 bases are TGTGCCAGCAGCTTTAGAGGATCCACCGGGGAGCTGTTTTTT.

This clonotype was recorded many times. The rearrangement joins TRBV29-1 to TRBJ2-7; D uncertain. The CDR3 covers 12 residues. CDR1 is SQVTM, CDR2 ANQGSEA, per germline. Trimming removed 8 bases from V and 6 bases from J, with 17 bases in between. The CDR3 nucleotides are TGCAGCCTCAGGTCGCCGGGTGGCGAGCAGTACTTC. It codes for CSLRSPGGEQYF.

This clonotype has a count of ten or more. V gene TRBV2 combines with J gene TRBJ1-5; TRBD1 might be the D (6 bases). Per the germline V gene, CDR1 is SNHLY and CDR2 is FYNNEI. The CDR3 length is 16 residues. The V gene lost 6 bases and the J gene lost 1 base, with 16 bases spanning the gap. CDR3 nucleotides: TGTGCCAGCAGACCCCCGGCGGGACACAGCAATCAGCCCCAGCATTTT. Encoded protein: CASRPPAGHSNQPQHF.

This clonotype was seen at least ten times. The genes are TRBV18 and TRBJ1-1; D perhaps matches TRBD1 (6 bases). Germline CDR1 and CDR2: KGHSH and LQKENI. Trimming cost V 2 bases and J 1 base, with 8 bases left between them. The CDR3 has 14 residues. In DNA form, the CDR3 reads TGTGCCAGCTCACCAAAGGACAGGAACACTGAAGCTTTCTTT. Translation gives CASSPKDRNTEAFF.

V is TRBV27 and J is TRBJ2-7, with D tentatively TRBD2 (6 bases). Between the trimmed V and J ends, which lost 2 bases and 3 bases, there was a span of 11 bases. Per the germline V gene, CDR1 is MNHEY and CDR2 is SMNVEV (reference sequence). The CDR3 extends over 14 amino acids. The CDR3: CASSLLAGRYEQYF. CDR3 in DNA: TGTGCCAGCAGTTTACTGGCGGGGCGCTACGAGCAGTACTTC.

This clonotype was seen at least ten times. The V call is TRBV2, the J call TRBJ2-7, with TRBD1 as a possible D gene (5 bases). The CDR3 is 12 residues long. Germline values: CDR1 SNHLY, CDR2 FYNNEI. Trimming removed 6 bases from V and 6 bases from J, with 12 bases in between. The CDR3 reads CASRVTVSEQYF. As DNA, the CDR3 is TGTGCCAGCAGAGTGACAGTCTCCGAGCAGTACTTC.

In its sample, this clonotype ranks as medium-sized. This chain connects TRBV7-3 to TRBJ2-1, with a possible D match to TRBD1 (6 bases). This CDR3 region has 12 residues. Germline lookup yields CDR1 SGHTA and CDR2 FQGTGA. The ends were cut back, 5 bases at V and 7 bases at J, with 9 bases in the middle. CDR3 nucleotide sequence: TGTGCCAGCAGCACACAGGGAAATGAGCAGTTCTTC. Translated: CASSTQGNEQFF.

This clonotype is large by share. The rearrangement uses TRBV7-9 and TRBJ2-1, with D perhaps TRBD1 (6 bases). Germline CDR1 reads SEHNR; CDR2 reads FQNEAQ (reference sequence). The CDR3 covers 14 residues. V gave up 5 bases and J gave up 6 bases, with 14 bases separating them. The DNA of the CDR3 is TGTGCCAGCAGCCCGATTGCAGGGGCCAATGAGCAGTTCTTC. Protein: CASSPIAGANEQFF.